This T cell receptor beta chain derives from a study of early T cells in non-severe SARS-CoV-2 infection. Study overall: Sequencing input comprised bulk RNA from unsorted whole blood; chain pairing was not available.

Individual cDNA molecules were tagged with unique molecular identifiers. Via MiXCR, TCRdb re-called the 5' RACE reads, giving one row per CDR3 protein. This repertoire shows about 55,000 distinct CDR3 sequences, 5% to 7.5% found once; its top ten account for 5.8%. The length of the CDR3 is 18 residues. The germline CDR1 and CDR2 sequences are LNHNV and YYDKDF (reference sequence). V shed 2 bases, J shed 8 bases, and the junction held 17 bases outside the gene matches. A word on this clonotype: Antigen: not known.

Study-wide points: Reliance on VDJdb matching favored anti-spike CD8 responses; private and CD4 specificities were missed.

The TCR sequence derives from an adult who was a healthcare worker with PCR-confirmed SARS-CoV-2 infection or an uninfected control (not recorded which). The starting material was whole blood, obtained at baseline. The gene calls are TRBV15 and TRBJ1-4, with 7 nucleotides matching TRBD1. The CDR3 sequence is CATSRTLGATGSEEKLFF. CDR3 nucleotides: TGTGCCACCAGCAGAACCCTCGGGGCGACAGGGTCGGAAGAAAAACTGTTTTTT.